This T cell receptor beta chain was identified in a study of shared clonotypes between healthy human individuals (dated by TCRdb to 2019 to 2021). A note on the overall study: A few men and two women, aged 18 to 49 years, made up the cohort. Per donor, three plates each were used for CD4 naive and CD4 memory, two for CD8 naive, and one for CD8 memory. To estimate repertoire size and how much clonotype sharing occurs between individuals, the study deeply sequenced the blood TCR repertoires of about 5 healthy adults. Different laboratories and diverse techniques were used to prepare libraries and sequence TCR repertoires, to increase sequencing depth and limit assay-specific biases. Per donor, leukapheresis produced somewhere between about 0.94 and 10 billion PBMCs.

Using the deep immunoSEQ assay, multiplex PCR amplified TCR CDR3 regions from genomic DNA. Extracted genomic DNA from each cell subset was spread evenly across all wells of several immunoSEQ 96-well plates, with each plate serving as a replicate. For sorted subsets, roughly 200 ng genomic DNA, equal to tens of thousands of T cell genomes, was loaded into each replicate PCR. The purified libraries were quantified using a Qubit 3.0 fluorometer, sized with a Bioanalyzer 2100, and then quantified again using the KAPA Library Quantification kit. A separate single-read 150-cycle Illumina NextSeq 550 flow cell was used to sequence each immunoSEQ 96-well plate. The study's own analysis went as follows. Because the immunoSEQ output held only junctional sequences and lacked quality scores, the filtering could not match the filtering applied to full-length reads. Sequences were annotated with PyIR, a Python wrapper for IgBLAST v1.9, and V/J genes and CDR3 were assigned using IMGT germline references. Reads with weak V/J assignments (E-value above 1e-6), missing CDR3, stop codons, out-of-frame junctions, or ambiguous translated residues were removed. A V3J clonotype was defined by an identical inferred V gene, J gene, and CDR3 amino acid sequence. Percentage overlap between repertoires was calculated by dividing the number of shared unique clonotypes by the size of the smaller repertoire. RTK rarefaction, the Chao1 estimator, and Recon v2.1 estimates of unobserved clonotypes were used to assess repertoire richness. Generation probabilities were computed with OLGA for all TCRbeta clonotypes obtained by the gDNA method from a few donors. Held by TCRdb, this immuneACCESS table contains in-frame sequences only and omits some clones. Under half of the omission traces to an unresolved V gene where checked; the cause of the rest is unknown. That table furnishes V, J and clone size, whereas the DNA furnished D and trimming. The sample table contains roughly 2.1 million clones; only one count was recorded for approximately 94% of them. Clones ranked in the top ten supply over 1.5% of the sample.

Concerning this clone itself: It has no known antigen specificity. The sample holds no much larger clone one base away, and base qualities are not on file.

CD8 naive samples were CD45RO-negative cells positively selected for CCR7, giving a CD45RA+CCR7+ population that excluded TemRA cells. Healthy HIV-negative adults with no recently reported acute infections or vaccinations were included as donors. Every donor was a Caucasian adult residing in Nashville, Tennessee, USA. After blood collection by leukapheresis, PBMCs were isolated using Ficoll-Histopaque density gradient centrifugation and then cryopreserved in the vapor phase of liquid nitrogen. Analytical flow cytometry was used to check the purity and quantity of each magnetically sorted T cell population. Genomic DNA was isolated from each sorted fraction and quantified by UV absorbance on a Nanodrop 2000c. V loses 3 bases of germline sequence and J loses 0 bases, and the interval between the two ends is 21 bases. From the germline V gene, CDR1 is MGHRA and CDR2 is YSYEKL. The CDR3 runs 20 residues from the cysteine to the phenylalanine. The DNA shown is the 60-base CDR3, in frame from base 1.

Overall study outcomes, separate from this receptor: About 4.5% of naive CD4, 3.5% of naive CD8, about 2.1% of memory CD4, and around 0.4% of memory CD8 clonotypes were shared across several donors. Pairwise subsampling led to the expectation that sequencing depth would affect the degree of clonotype sharing among donors. Rarefaction of sorted-subset datasets indicated incomplete sequencing despite the large sequencing depth. Sampling was limited to blood, and TCR repertoires in tissue likely differ from TCR repertoires in blood. Estimated clonotype richness was generally larger for naive than for memory subsets. Clonotypes shared by all four sorted-subset donors showed higher generation probabilities than non-shared clonotypes. Because the study included only a small number of donors, the genetic and exposure-history diversity represented was limited.

Sequenced material: naive CD8+ T cells from PBMCs. The cell subset or site label corresponds to: CD45RA+CCR7+. The sequence links TRBV4-1 to TRBJ2-6; the D gene cannot be named for sure. The receptor comes from a man aged 18 to 30 in good health. Some clones in this sample may be carry-over from other donors' samples. The DNA sequence is as follows: TGCGCCAGCAGCCATTATTCGCCTAGGACCGCTGCCTCTGGGGCCAACGTCCTGACTTTC. This codes for CASSHYSPRTAASGANVLTF.